This record covers a single T cell receptor beta chain. Its antigen is currently unknown. V lost 7 bases and J lost 2, with 15 bases in between. The CDR3 is 14 residues long. Germline V gene data show CDR1 as GTSNPN and CDR2 as SVGIG (reference sequence). Amplification used 60 Vbeta primers and 13 Jbeta primers. The protocol was immunoSEQ multiplex PCR, while the TCRdb copy is restricted to in-frame clones and leaves out a portion. Of around 130,000 clones listed, approximately 85% were seen once; the top ten hold about 7%. These data originate in a study of cytomegalovirus exposure and HLA in healthy donors. Study outcomes and limitations: Per published accounts, TCR beta sequences correctly predicted the HLA-A and HLA-B alleles of most subjects.

What was sequenced was PBMCs. The rearrangement uses TRBV30 and TRBJ1-3; D is possibly TRBD1 (5 bases). The clonotype originates from a woman aged 25 to 39 in good health and CMV-seropositive. CDR3 sequence (DNA): TGTGCCTCCAACCCAACGGGGGCTGGAAACACCATATATTTT. This gives the protein CASNPTGAGNTIYF.